What follows are 13 T cell receptor beta chains derived from one specimen sequenced in a study of CD8+ T cells in alopecia areata. Reverse transcribed after extraction, RNA yielded cDNA as the sequencing template. The table came from immunoSEQ multiplex PCR; TCRdb's copy has only in-frame clones and leaves some out. Of about 120,000 clones in the sample, 53% were seen once. The treatment was: oral pan-JAK inhibitor, 5-10 mg twice daily. The sample here was CD4+ T cells sorted from blood, taken at week 4, from a patient treated with tofacitinib. These receptor sequences come from a human donor with alopecia areata.

V gene TRBV10-3 combines with J gene TRBJ2-7, with 11 bases identical to TRBD1. Germline lookup yields CDR1 ENHRY and CDR2 SYGVKD. The CDR3 contains 15 residues. Trimming at V came to 11 bases and at J to 2 bases, leaving 11 bases not matched to a gene. Written as DNA, the CDR3 is TGTGCCGCCAGGAAGGCGGGACAGGGGGCCTACGAGCAGTACTTC. Protein sequence: CAARKAGQGAYEQYF.

V is TRBV18 and J is TRBJ2-1; TRBD2 might be the D (5 bases). The germline V and J ends were trimmed by 0 bases and 7 bases, with 13 bases remaining between them. Germline V gene sequence: CDR1 KGHSH, CDR2 LQKENI. This CDR3 has 15 residues. This CDR3 is CASSPPSAGPNEQFF. CDR3 DNA: TGTGCCAGCTCACCACCCTCCGCGGGCCCTAATGAGCAGTTCTTC.

The gene calls are TRBV29-1 and TRBJ1-1; maybe TRBD1 (5 bases). The ends were cut back, 4 bases at V and 5 bases at J, with 11 bases in the middle. Germline CDR1 is SQVTM and CDR2 is ANQGSEA. The CDR3 is 12 amino acids. The CDR3 reads CSVAQGVTEAFF. In DNA, the CDR3 is TGCAGCGTTGCACAAGGGGTTACTGAAGCTTTCTTT.

The rearrangement links TRBV5-1 to TRBJ2-1, with a weak D call TRBD1 (6 bases). This CDR3 comprises 15 residues. V lost 0 bases, J lost 7 bases, and 14 bases lay in between. The germline gives CDR1 SGHRS, CDR2 YFSETQ. The chain's CDR3 is CASSLGQGLGNEQFF. In DNA form, the CDR3 reads TGCGCCAGCAGCTTGGGCCAGGGGTTAGGGAATGAGCAGTTCTTC.

The V call is TRBV7-6, the J call TRBJ1-1; the match to TRBD1 covers 7 bases. CDR1 and CDR2 from the germline V gene are SGHVS and FNYEAQ. CDR3 length: 13 residues. The junction had 5 bases not matched to a gene; V was cut back by 5 bases and J by 5 bases. In nucleotides, the CDR3 is TGTGCCAGCAGCGCCGACAGGGTTACTGAAGCTTTCTTT. As protein: CASSADRVTEAFF.

The chain couples TRBV4-1 to TRBJ1-1; D remains ambiguous. V was pared by 2 bases and J by 1 base, with 8 bases between. Germline CDR1 and CDR2: MGHRA and YSYEKL. CDR3 size: 14 residues. This CDR3 is CASSQLTENTEAFF. In nucleotides, the CDR3 is TGCGCCAGCAGCCAACTAACAGAGAACACTGAAGCTTTCTTT.

The chain uses TRBV19 and TRBJ1-6; D gene uncertain. Looked up from germline, CDR1 is LNHDA and CDR2 is SQIVND (reference sequence). The CDR3 is 13 residues long. V was cut by 4 bases and J by 9 bases, with 10 bases left in between. The CDR3 here is CASSTSPVSPLHF. CDR3 DNA sequence: TGTGCCAGTAGTACCTCCCCGGTTTCACCCCTCCACTTT.

The J gene is TRBJ2-5, the V gene TRBV29-1; no clear D. CDR3 size: 12 residues. CDR1 SQVTM and CDR2 ANQGSEA come from the germline V gene. V lost 8 bases to trimming and J lost 7 bases, with 17 bases between them. This CDR3 is CSSLDGWTTQYF. Here the CDR3 DNA reads TGCAGCTCTCTCGACGGGTGGACGACCCAGTACTTC. The complete variable domain, with remaining parts taken from reference TRBV29-1 and TRBJ2-5, reads SAVISQKPSRDICQRGTSLTIQCQVDSQVTMMFWYRQQPGQSLTLIATANQGSEATYESGFVIDKFPISRPNLTFSTLTVSNMSPEDSSIYLCSSLDGWTTQYFGPGTRLLVL.

This clone has a handful of counts. Other DNA sequences in the same sample also yield this CDR3. The gene calls are TRBV27 and TRBJ1-3; 9 bases map to TRBD1. CDR1 MNHEY and CDR2 SMNVEV come from the germline V gene (reference sequence). V shed 6 bases and J 4 bases; nucleotides not matched to a gene: 4. This CDR3 comprises 14 residues. This chain's CDR3 is CASSRTGEGNTIYF. The CDR3 coding sequence is TGTGCCAGCAGCCGGACAGGGGAGGGAAACACCATATATTTT.

This clone was seen only a few times. The chain uses TRBV29-1 and TRBJ2-5; D possibly corresponds to TRBD2 (5 bases). The germline CDR1 and CDR2 sequences are SQVTM and ANQGSEA. This CDR3 region has 16 residues. Trimming removed 5 bases at V and 0 bases at J, with 19 bases between. CDR3 sequence: CSVFEMRAGDQETQYF. The CDR3 nucleotides are TGCAGCGTTTTCGAGATGAGGGCCGGGGACCAAGAGACCCAGTACTTC.

This clone has a handful of counts. The V call is TRBV11-2, the J call TRBJ1-1, with D perhaps TRBD1 (5 bases). This CDR3 has 14 amino acids. CDR1 is SGHAT and CDR2 is FQNNGV in the germline V gene. V was cut by 5 bases and J by 2 bases, with 12 bases left in between. CDR3 coding DNA: TGTGCCAGCAGCAAGTTCGACAGAAACACTGAAGCTTTCTTT. Protein sequence: CASSKFDRNTEAFF.

The chain is built from TRBV30 and TRBJ1-4, with TRBD1 matching 8 bases. The germline V gene encodes CDR1 GTSNPN and CDR2 SVGIG (reference sequence). V dropped 5 bases and J dropped 4; count of bases not matched to a gene: 9. This CDR3 spans 15 amino acids. As DNA, the CDR3 is TGTGCCTGGGCCGCGGGGACAGGACATAATGAAAAACTGTTTTTT. Residues: CAWAAGTGHNEKLFF. Drawing the rest from reference TRBV30 and TRBJ1-4, the complete variable domain is SQTIHQWPATLVQPVGSPLSLECTVEGTSNPNLYWYRQAAGRGLQLLFYSVGIGQISSEVPQNLSASRPQDRQFILSSKKLLLSDSGFYLCAWAAGTGHNEKLFFGSGTQLSVL.

This clone was counted a single time. The chain couples TRBV29-1 to TRBJ1-4; D possibly corresponds to TRBD1 (6 bases). V was pared by 7 bases and J by 0 bases, with 9 bases between. This CDR3 has 13 amino acids. CDR1 is SQVTM, CDR2 ANQGSEA, per germline. The CDR3 sequence is CSAGGATNEKLFF. DNA for the CDR3: TGCAGCGCTGGGGGCGCAACTAATGAAAAACTGTTTTTT.